These 21 T cell receptor beta chains originate from one sample sequenced in a study of cytomegalovirus exposure and HLA in healthy donors. The PCR contained 60 Vbeta and 13 Jbeta primers. The protocol was immunoSEQ multiplex PCR, while the TCRdb copy is restricted to in-frame clones and leaves out a portion. This table has 160,000 or so clones, just over 75% appearing once. Specimen: PBMCs. The receptors derive from a man aged 35-49 years in good health and CMV-seronegative.

The sample holds a few counts of this clone. The V call is TRBV6-1, the J call TRBJ2-7; TRBD2 might be the D (5 bases). Germline V gene sequence: CDR1 MNHNS, CDR2 SASEGT. This CDR3 region has 13 residues. Trimming removed 0 bases from V and 4 bases from J, with 7 bases in between. CDR3 region: CASSEARAYEQYV. The CDR3 nucleotides are TGTGCCAGCAGTGAAGCGAGGGCATACGAGCAGTACGTC.

This clone was seen only once. The J gene is TRBJ2-3, the V gene TRBV29-1; unclear D gene. Trimming stripped 0 bases from V and 1 base from J, with 5 bases between. The length of the CDR3 is 13 residues. CDR1 is SQVTM and CDR2 is ANQGSEA in the germline V gene. CDR3 sequence: CSVEEGGTDTQYF. DNA for the CDR3: TGCAGCGTTGAAGAAGGAGGCACAGATACGCAGTATTTT.

Only a few counts were recorded for this clone. The chain combines TRBV19 with TRBJ1-1; 9 bases align to TRBD1. This CDR3 contains 13 residues. V lost 5 bases, J lost 3 bases, and 1 base stayed unmatched. CDR1 and CDR2 (germline): LNHDA, SQIVND (reference sequence). In DNA, the CDR3 is TGTGCCAGTAGTGACAGGGGGGACACTGAAGCTTTCTTT. Translating it yields CASSDRGDTEAFF.

The V gene is TRBV5-1, the J gene TRBJ1-1; D gene unclear. Germline CDR1 SGHRS, CDR2 YFSETQ. The CDR3 spans 15 residues. Trimming stripped 2 bases from V and 0 bases from J, with 11 bases between. For the CDR3, the DNA is TGCGCCAGCAGCTTTGAAACACCCATGAACACTGAAGCTTTCTTT. Translated: CASSFETPMNTEAFF.

V gene TRBV7-8 combines with J gene TRBJ2-7, with D possibly matching TRBD1 (5 bases). Trimming took off 5 bases at V and 3 bases at J, with 11 bases between the two ends. Germline assignment: CDR1 SGHVS and CDR2 FQNEAQ. This CDR3 has 13 amino acids. The CDR3 is CASSIRAVYEQYF. CDR3 nucleotide sequence: TGTGCCAGCAGCATCAGGGCCGTCTACGAGCAGTACTTC. The full variable domain, its missing parts supplied by reference TRBV7-8 and TRBJ2-7, is GAGVSQSPRYKVAKRGQDVALRCDPISGHVSLFWYQQALGQGPEFLTYFQNEAQLDKSGLPSDRFFAERPEGSVSTLKIQRTQQEDSAVYLCASSIRAVYEQYFGPGTRLTVT.

This sequence joins TRBV5-1 and TRBJ2-1; 9 bases agree with TRBD2. Trimming took 4 bases from V and 4 from J; bases not matched to a gene: 6. Germline V gene sequence: CDR1 SGHRS, CDR2 YFSETQ. This CDR3 comprises 15 residues. The CDR3, as DNA: TGCGCCAGCAGCGCTGGACTAGCGCTATACAATGAGCAGTTCTTC. Protein sequence: CASSAGLALYNEQFF.

The chain uses TRBV6-1 and TRBJ1-5; D might be TRBD1 (5 bases). There are 14 residues in the CDR3. V gave up 1 base and J gave up 3 bases, with 7 bases separating them. CDR1 is MNHNS and CDR2 is SASEGT in the germline V gene. Written as DNA, the CDR3 is TGTGCCAGCAGTGAAGATGGGGCCAATCAGCCCCAGCATTTT. It yields the protein CASSEDGANQPQHF.

The V call is TRBV28, the J call TRBJ2-3, with unresolved D. The CDR3 has 14 amino acids. V lost 3 bases, J lost 2 bases, and 9 bases lay in between. Germline CDR1 and CDR2: MDHEN and SYDVKM. Here the CDR3 DNA reads TGTGCCAGCAGTTTTATACAGATCACAGATACGCAGTATTTT. It yields the protein CASSFIQITDTQYF.

As DNA, the CDR3 is TGCGCCAGCAGCTTGGAACCAGCGTTGAGGAATGAGCAGTTCTTC. Amino acid sequence: CASSLEPALRNEQFF. The rearrangement uses TRBV5-1 and TRBJ2-1; D remains ambiguous. CDR3 size: 15 residues. Germline V gene data show CDR1 as SGHRS and CDR2 as YFSETQ. V lost 0 bases and J lost 7, with 14 bases in between.

This clone appeared a single time. The CDR3 region is CASSIAGQPNTEAFF. CDR3 in DNA: TGTGCCAGTAGTATCGCGGGACAGCCCAACACTGAAGCTTTCTTT. The rearrangement joins TRBV19 to TRBJ1-1; 7 positions match TRBD1. The germline V gene encodes CDR1 LNHDA and CDR2 SQIVND (reference sequence). V dropped 3 bases and J dropped 2; count of bases not matched to a gene: 6. The CDR3 spans 15 residues.

Notes on this clone: A read error may account for a junction end that differs from germline. The V and J genes are TRBV7-2 and TRBJ2-7; maybe TRBD2 (6 bases). The CDR3 length is 13 residues. Germline values: CDR1 SGHTA, CDR2 FQGNSA. The CDR3: CASSLGWDSLKLF. DNA for the CDR3: TGTGCCAGCAGCTTAGGTTGGGACTCACTAAAACTCTTC.

This clone was seen a handful of times. One end of the junction is discordant with germline, which a read error may explain. J is TRBJ2-4 and V is TRBV4-1, with 13 bases that match TRBD2. The CDR3 is made up of 19 amino acids. Germline loops: CDR1 MGHRA, CDR2 YSYEKL. The CDR3 region has the DNA TGCGCCAGCAGCCAAGGGACTAGCGGGAGAGGTTGGGCCAAAAACAGTCAGTACTTC. Protein product: CASSQGTSGRGWAKNSQYF.

J is TRBJ1-1 and V is TRBV6-5; D possibly corresponds to TRBD1 (5 bases). Germline V gene sequence: CDR1 MNHEY, CDR2 SVGAGI. Trimming took off 5 bases at V and 1 base at J, with 11 bases between the two ends. CDR3 size: 14 residues. The DNA of the CDR3 is TGTGCCAGCAGTGCACAGGTCTGGAACACTGAAGCTTTCTTT. It encodes CASSAQVWNTEAFF.

The chain employs TRBV30 and TRBJ2-1; D may be TRBD2 (6 bases). The CDR3 has 12 residues. Germline V CDR1 and CDR2: GTSNPN, SVGIG (reference sequence). V lost 3 bases and J lost 7, with 10 bases in between. The CDR3 here is CAWRRAGNEQFF. DNA for the CDR3: TGTGCCTGGAGAAGGGCGGGGAATGAGCAGTTCTTC.

The chain's CDR3 is CASRRDRDGEQYF. CDR3 DNA sequence: TGTGCCAGCCGCCGGGACAGGGACGGGGAGCAGTACTTC. This chain connects TRBV5-4 to TRBJ2-7, with 9 bases aligning to TRBD1. With V trimmed by 7 bases and J by 7 bases, 9 bases remained unmatched. Per the germline V gene, CDR1 is SGHNT and CDR2 is YYREEE (reference sequence). This CDR3 comprises 13 residues. Full variable domain (rest looked up from reference TRBV5-4 and TRBJ2-7): ETGVTQSPTHLIKTRGQQVTLRCSSQSGHNTVSWYQQALGQGPQFIFQYYREEENGRGNFPPRFSGLQFPNYSSELNVNALELDDSALYLCASRRDRDGEQYFGPGTRLTVT.

The rearrangement uses TRBV4-1 and TRBJ1-4; D is undetermined. The CDR3 runs to 12 residues. The germline CDR1 and CDR2 sequences are MGHRA and YSYEKL. V was shortened by 1 base and J by 10 bases, with 7 bases between the two germline ends. The CDR3 here is CASSQVGRKLFF. Here the CDR3 DNA reads TGCGCCAGCAGCCAAGTGGGCCGAAAACTGTTTTTT.

CDR3 bases: TGTGCCAGCTCCCGGACAGCGTTGCAGCCCCAGCATTTT. Translated: CASSRTALQPQHF. This rearrangement joins TRBV18 to TRBJ1-5, with D possibly TRBD1 on 6 matching bases. From germline, CDR1 is KGHSH and CDR2 LQKENI. The CDR3 has 13 amino acids. The V and J ends lost 6 bases and 7 bases respectively, with 13 bases between them.

For this clone: At one of its ends the junction is not consistent with the germline gene, which may arise from a read error. The chain carries TRBV11-1 and TRBJ1-1; 8 bases agree with TRBD1. Germline-derived CDR1 and CDR2 are SGHAT and FQDESV (reference sequence). CDR3 length: 17 amino acids. This CDR3 is CASSLGGQGARNAEAFF. The CDR3 bases are TGTGCCAGCAGCTTAGGGGGGCAGGGGGCGAGGAACGCTGAAGCTTTCTTT.

V usage is TRBV7-9 and J usage is TRBJ1-3; the match to TRBD1 covers 7 bases. There are 18 residues in the CDR3. Germline V CDR1 and CDR2: SEHNR, FQNEAQ (reference sequence). V lost 7 bases, J lost 4 bases, and 19 bases stayed unmatched. In nucleotides, the CDR3 is TGTGCCAGCACCGAACCCGGGACAGCCGACTTAGGGGGAAACACCATATATTTT. Its protein product is CASTEPGTADLGGNTIYF.

The chain uses TRBV28 and TRBJ1-1; no definite D call. The V gene lost 4 bases and the J gene lost 5 bases, with 14 bases spanning the gap. The CDR3 spans 14 residues. The germline V gene encodes CDR1 MDHEN and CDR2 SYDVKM. Written as DNA, the CDR3 is TGTGCCAGCAGTTCCCCTTCAGTCGGGACTGAAGCTTTCTTT. It specifies CASSSPSVGTEAFF.

V is TRBV7-9 and J is TRBJ1-2; 8 bases align to TRBD1. Trimming at V came to 4 bases and at J to 13 bases, leaving 8 bases not matched to a gene. The CDR3 has 12 amino acids. The germline gives CDR1 SEHNR, CDR2 FQNEAQ (reference sequence). Here the CDR3 DNA reads TGTGCCAGCAGCTCGGACAGGGCGTTGAGCACCTTC. Translating gives CASSSDRALSTF.